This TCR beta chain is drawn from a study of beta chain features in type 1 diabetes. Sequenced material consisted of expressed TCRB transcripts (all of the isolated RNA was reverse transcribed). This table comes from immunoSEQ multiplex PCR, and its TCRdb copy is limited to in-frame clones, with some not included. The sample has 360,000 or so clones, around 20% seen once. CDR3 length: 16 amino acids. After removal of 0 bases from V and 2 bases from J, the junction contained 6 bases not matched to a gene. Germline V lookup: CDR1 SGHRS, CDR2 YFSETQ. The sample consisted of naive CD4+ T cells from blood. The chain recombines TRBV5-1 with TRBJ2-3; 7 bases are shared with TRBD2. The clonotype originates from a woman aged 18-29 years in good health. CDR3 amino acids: CASSLGTSPHTDTQYF. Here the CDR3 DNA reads TGCGCCAGCAGCTTGGGGACTAGTCCACACACAGATACGCAGTATTTT. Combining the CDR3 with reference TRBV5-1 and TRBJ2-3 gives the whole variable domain KAGVTQTPRYLIKTRGQQVTLSCSPISGHRSVSWYQQTPGQGLQFLFEYFSETQRNKGNFPGRFSGRQFSNSRSEMNVSTLELGDSALYLCASSLGTSPHTDTQYFGPGTRLTVL.